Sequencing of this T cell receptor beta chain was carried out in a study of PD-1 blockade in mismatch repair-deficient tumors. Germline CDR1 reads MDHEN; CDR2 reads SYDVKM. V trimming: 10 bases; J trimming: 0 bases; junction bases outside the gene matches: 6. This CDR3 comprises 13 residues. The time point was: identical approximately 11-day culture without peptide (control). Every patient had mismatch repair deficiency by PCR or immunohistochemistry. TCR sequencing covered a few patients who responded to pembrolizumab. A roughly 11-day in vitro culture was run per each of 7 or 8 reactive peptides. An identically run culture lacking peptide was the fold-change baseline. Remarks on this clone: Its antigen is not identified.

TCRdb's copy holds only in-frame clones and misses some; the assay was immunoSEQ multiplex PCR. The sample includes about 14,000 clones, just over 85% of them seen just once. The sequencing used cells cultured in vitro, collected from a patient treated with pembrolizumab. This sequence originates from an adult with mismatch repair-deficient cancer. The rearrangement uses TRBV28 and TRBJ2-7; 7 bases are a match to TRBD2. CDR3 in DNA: TGTGCCAACGAGCGGGGCTCCTCCTACGAGCAGTACTTC. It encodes CANERGSSYEQYF.